The clone carrying this T cell receptor (beta chain) was observed a handful of times. Germline CDR1 is MDHEN and CDR2 is SYDVKM. The CDR3 sequence is 13 residues long. V shed 7 bases and J shed 4 bases, with 13 bases lying between them. This entry comes from a study of blood T cell repertoires in COVID-19. Assay: immunoSEQ multiplex PCR; the TCRdb copy retains only in-frame clones and omits some. Found here are under 85,000 clones, more than 60% of them singletons; the top ten hold 28%. The sequence was collected from a woman aged 80 or older with active or convalescent COVID-19. Sequencing used peripheral blood. The chain is built from TRBV28 and TRBJ1-2, with a possible D match to TRBD1 (6 bases). CDR3 amino acids: CASIFGGGYGYTF. CDR3 bases: TGTGCCAGCATCTTTGGGGGCGGCTATGGCTACACCTTC.